What follows are 20 T cell receptor beta chains derived from one specimen sequenced in a study of blood T cells in healthy people across ages. Through a sample-barcoded 5' primer and a J-beta primer mix, a second PCR was run for about 6 to 11 cycles. TCRdb redid the calling of the 5' RACE reads with MiXCR, one entry per CDR3 protein. Here the sample spans roughly 1.6 million distinct CDR3 sequences, 34% being singletons. The specimen was blood. These receptors were collected from a woman aged 25 to 39 in good health.

The chain uses TRBV7-9 and TRBJ1-5, with 10 bases matching TRBD1. The CDR3 has 15 amino acids. V lost 4 bases to trimming and J lost 4 bases; unmatched junction nucleotides: 4. Germline V gene sequence: CDR1 SEHNR, CDR2 FQNEAQ (reference sequence). This chain's CDR3 is CASSSTGGVNQPQHF. CDR3 bases: TGTGCCAGCAGCTCGACAGGGGGCGTAAATCAGCCCCAGCATTTT. Complete variable domain (other parts from reference TRBV7-9 and TRBJ1-5): DTGVSQNPRHKITKRGQNVTFRCDPISEHNRLYWYRQTLGQGPEFLTYFQNEAQLEKSRLLSDRFSAERPKGSFSTLEIQRTEQGDSAMYLCASSSTGGVNQPQHFGDGTRLSIL.

There are many counts of this clonotype. The chain combines TRBV6-6 with TRBJ1-2; D might be TRBD1 (6 bases). V was shortened by 7 bases and J by 4 bases, with 16 bases between the two germline ends. The CDR3 is 14 residues long. In germline, CDR1 is MNHNY, CDR2 SVGAGI (reference sequence). The CDR3 DNA reads as TGTGCCAGCACCCTGACAGGTCAGGGCTATGGCTACACCTTC. Residues: CASTLTGQGYGYTF.

This clonotype was seen more than once but under ten times. J is TRBJ2-7 and V is TRBV28; TRBD2 agrees at 8 bases. Germline loops: CDR1 MDHEN, CDR2 SYDVKM. The CDR3 covers 15 residues. After removal of 5 bases from V and 4 bases from J, the junction contained 10 bases not matched to a gene. In DNA form, the CDR3 reads TGTGCCAGCAGTAGAGCGGGAGTTTCTGGGTACGAGCAGTACTTC. It codes for CASSRAGVSGYEQYF.

The gene calls are TRBV7-2 and TRBJ2-7; TRBD2 agrees at 9 bases. Germline CDR1 reads SGHTA; CDR2 reads FQGNSA. This CDR3 is built from 16 residues. J gave up 9 bases and V 4 bases, and 16 bases lay outside the gene matches. The CDR3, as DNA: TGTGCCAGCAGCTCCGCGGGAGGTAGCGGGGGACCACGGCAGTACTTC. Amino acids: CASSSAGGSGGPRQYF.

The chain couples TRBV5-8 to TRBJ1-5; D is unclear. This CDR3 contains 17 residues. From germline, CDR1 is SGHTS and CDR2 YDEGEE. V lost 4 bases and J lost 2, with 19 bases in between. The CDR3 loop reads CASSTHLSGVGNQPQHF. CDR3 sequence (DNA): TGTGCCAGCAGCACCCATTTATCGGGTGTGGGCAATCAGCCCCAGCATTTT.

This clonotype turned up a few times. The V and J genes are TRBV27 and TRBJ2-3, with D possibly being TRBD1 or TRBD2 (5 bases each). The germline V gene has CDR1 MNHEY and CDR2 SMNVEV (reference sequence). CDR3 size: 16 residues. Trimming took off 7 bases at V and 4 bases at J, with 21 bases between the two ends. CDR3 region: CASKFSRGWIADTQYF. DNA for the CDR3: TGTGCCAGCAAGTTTTCTCGGGGCTGGATCGCAGATACGCAGTATTTT.

This chain uses TRBV5-6 with TRBJ1-2; D is perhaps TRBD1 (5 bases). The CDR3 is 14 amino acids. CDR1 is SGHDT, CDR2 YYEEEE, per germline. V was shortened by 0 bases and J by 8 bases, with 14 bases between the two germline ends. The CDR3 spells CASSLGGPQGGYTF. The CDR3 nucleotides read TGTGCCAGCAGCTTGGGAGGACCTCAGGGAGGCTACACCTTC.

J is TRBJ1-3 and V is TRBV14; D gene unclear. This CDR3 has 19 amino acids. Looked up from germline, CDR1 is SGHDN and CDR2 is FVKESK. Trimming removed 0 bases at V and 0 bases at J, with 18 bases between. The CDR3 DNA reads as TGTGCCAGCAGCCAAGACCACTTGAGGGCAGCCCACTCTGGAAACACCATATATTTT. Protein sequence: CASSQDHLRAAHSGNTIYF. The complete variable domain, with remaining parts taken from reference TRBV14 and TRBJ1-3, reads EAGVTQFPSHSVIEKGQTVTLRCDPISGHDNLYWYRRVMGKEIKFLLHFVKESKQDESGMPNNRFLAERTGGTYSTLKVQPAELEDSGVYFCASSQDHLRAAHSGNTIYFGEGSWLTVV.

This clonotype has a handful of counts. This chain uses TRBV6-2 or TRBV6-3 with TRBJ1-2; D is ambiguous. The CDR3 has 12 residues. Trimming took 7 bases from V and 3 from J, leaving 9 bases between them. CDR1 and CDR2 (germline): MNHEY, SVGEGT. Here the CDR3 reads CASNHGYYGYTF. The CDR3 DNA reads TGTGCCAGCAACCACGGGTACTATGGCTACACCTTC.

This clonotype was picked up a small number of times. The chain's CDR3 is CSADPLGYEQYF. In DNA, the CDR3 is TGCAGTGCCGACCCTTTGGGGTACGAGCAGTACTTC. The rearrangement joins TRBV20-1 to TRBJ2-5; D gene ambiguous. The better agreement between TRBJ2-7 and the DNA end casts doubt on the J call. CDR3 length equals 12 residues. Germline CDR1 and CDR2: DFQATT and SNEGSKA (reference sequence).

This rearrangement joins TRBV14 to TRBJ2-1; TRBD2 matches 8 bases. Trimming at V came to 3 bases and at J to 3 bases, leaving 10 bases not matched to a gene. Germline CDR1 and CDR2: SGHDN and FVKESK. CDR3 length: 17 residues. The CDR3 is CASSQFQAGVHYNEQFF. The CDR3 nucleotides read TGTGCCAGCAGCCAGTTCCAAGCGGGGGTTCACTACAATGAGCAGTTCTTC.

Here the CDR3 DNA reads TGTGCCATTCCTTTAAATACGCAGTATTTT. Amino acids: CAIPLNTQYF. The chain couples TRBV10-3 to TRBJ2-3; D remains unclear. The germline V gene encodes CDR1 ENHRY and CDR2 SYGVKD. There are 10 residues in the CDR3. V gave up 9 bases and J gave up 7 bases, with 8 bases separating them.

The rearrangement links TRBV20-1 to TRBJ2-3; D might be TRBD2 (6 bases). Germline loops: CDR1 DFQATT, CDR2 SNEGSKA (reference sequence). The V end lost 3 bases, the J end lost 3 bases, and 13 bases lay between the germline ends. The CDR3 has 14 amino acids. The CDR3 DNA reads as TGCAGTGCTAGGACGGGAGTTGTGACAGATACGCAGTATTTT. The encoded protein is CSARTGVVTDTQYF.

This clonotype has just one count. J is TRBJ2-6 and V is TRBV3-1; 13 bases are a match to TRBD2. CDR3 size: 23 residues. Germline lookup yields CDR1 LGHDT and CDR2 YNNKEL (reference sequence). Losses at the gene ends were 0 bases for V and 0 bases for J; bases not matched to a gene: 14. CDR3 region: CASSQDSLSGLAGTLSGANVLTF. In nucleotides, the CDR3 is TGTGCCAGCAGCCAAGATTCCCTCTCGGGACTAGCGGGGACCCTCTCTGGGGCCAACGTCCTGACTTTC.

This clonotype was counted a few times. The chain has TRBV20-1 and TRBJ1-5; D is perhaps TRBD1 (5 bases). V dropped 6 bases and J dropped 2 bases, with 14 bases sitting between them. Germline V lookup: CDR1 DFQATT, CDR2 SNEGSKA (reference sequence). The CDR3 sequence is 14 residues long. This chain's CDR3 is CSAAGGSGNQPQHF. The CDR3 DNA reads TGCAGTGCGGCGGGGGGGAGTGGCAATCAGCCCCAGCATTTT.

This clonotype appeared many times. V gene TRBV7-2 combines with J gene TRBJ1-2; D remains unclear. From germline, CDR1 is SGHTA and CDR2 FQGNSA. The V gene lost 1 base and the J gene lost 4 bases, with 10 bases spanning the gap. The CDR3 length is 14 residues. The CDR3 region has the DNA TGTGCCAGCAGCTTAGAATCCGAGGGCTATGGCTACACCTTC. It codes for CASSLESEGYGYTF.

The CDR3 DNA sequence: TGCGCCAGCAGTGACTGGGCGAGTCAGCCCCAGCATTTT. Residues: CASSDWASQPQHF. The chain combines TRBV10-2 with TRBJ1-5; D remains unclear. The CDR3 contains 13 residues. The V gene lost 3 bases and the J gene lost 6 bases, with 9 bases spanning the gap. CDR1 is WSHSY and CDR2 is SAAADI in the germline V gene.

This clonotype was counted many times. The rearrangement joins TRBV4-1 to TRBJ2-1; TRBD2 might be the D (6 bases). V lost 2 bases to trimming and J lost 6 bases, with 14 bases between them. This CDR3 region has 15 residues. Germline CDR1 and CDR2: MGHRA and YSYEKL. In nucleotides, the CDR3 is TGCGCCAGCAGCCAAAATAGCGGCTCTTTCAATGAGCAGTTCTTC. As protein: CASSQNSGSFNEQFF.

This clonotype appeared many times. This chain connects TRBV29-1 to TRBJ2-7; D remains unclear. The CDR3 totals 11 residues. Trimming left V 3 bases short and J 6 bases short, with 9 bases between. Germline CDR1 SQVTM, CDR2 ANQGSEA. This CDR3 is CSVDQAAEQYF. CDR3 DNA sequence: TGCAGCGTTGATCAGGCAGCCGAGCAGTACTTC.

This rearrangement joins TRBV27 to TRBJ2-7, with D perhaps matching TRBD1 (7 bases). Trimming left V 6 bases short and J 2 bases short, with 23 bases between. CDR1 and CDR2 (germline): MNHEY, SMNVEV (reference sequence). CDR3 length equals 17 residues. The CDR3 loop reads CASRRVAGQIATYEQYF. The CDR3 DNA reads TGTGCCAGCAGGCGCGTGGCGGGACAGATTGCCACCTACGAGCAGTACTTC.